Below are 25 T cell receptor beta chains sequenced from a single sample in a study of cytomegalovirus exposure and HLA in healthy donors. Both 60 Vbeta primers and 13 Jbeta primers went into the PCR. TCRdb's table, derived via immunoSEQ multiplex PCR, lists solely in-frame clones and lacks some. The table lists 90,000 to 140,000 clones, more than 9.5% of them singletons. Source material: PBMCs. The source of these receptors is a man between 35 and 55 years old in good health and CMV-seropositive.

The chain carries TRBV29-1 and TRBJ2-7, with 13 nucleotides matching TRBD2. Germline values: CDR1 SQVTM, CDR2 ANQGSEA. The CDR3 runs 15 residues. The ends lost 5 bases at V and 2 bases at J; junction bases unmatched: 6. The DNA of the CDR3 is TGCAGCGTTCGGAGACTAGCGGGAGGAACCTACGAGCAGTACTTC. It yields the protein CSVRRLAGGTYEQYF.

This rearrangement joins TRBV7-8 to TRBJ2-7, with a possible D match to TRBD1 (6 bases). Germline assignment: CDR1 SGHVS and CDR2 FQNEAQ. The V and J ends lost 5 bases and 6 bases respectively, with 26 bases between them. CDR3 length: 17 amino acids. CDR3 in amino acids: CASSPEAWRVPTGEQYF. CDR3 DNA sequence: TGTGCCAGCAGCCCCGAAGCATGGCGGGTCCCGACAGGCGAGCAGTACTTC.

V gene TRBV6-1 combines with J gene TRBJ1-3; no clear D gene. The V and J ends lost 5 bases and 1 base respectively, with 9 bases between them. The germline V gene has CDR1 MNHNS and CDR2 SASEGT. The CDR3 contains 14 residues. The CDR3 DNA follows: TGTGCCAGCAGTAATTCCCCGTCTGGAAACACCATATATTTT. This sequence encodes CASSNSPSGNTIYF.

Comment on this clone: A much larger clone sits a single nucleotide away, making a read error possible. Other DNA sequences in the sample encode the same CDR3. The rearrangement uses TRBV19 and TRBJ1-3, with 8 positions matching TRBD1. The CDR3 length is 13 residues. Germline CDR1 is LNHDA and CDR2 is SQIVND (reference sequence). The CDR3 nucleotides are TGCGCCATCACGACAGGGGTTGGAAACACCATATATTTT. Protein sequence: CAITTGVGNTIYF.

This clone turned up a few times. The V call is TRBV7-8, the J call TRBJ1-4; D is possibly TRBD1 (5 bases). The CDR3 totals 15 residues. V dropped 5 bases and J dropped 8 bases, with 18 bases sitting between them. CDR1 and CDR2 (germline): SGHVS, FQNEAQ. The CDR3 sequence: CASSARRVVREKLFF. As DNA, the CDR3 is TGTGCCAGCAGCGCACGCAGGGTAGTAAGGGAAAAACTGTTTTTT. Full variable domain (remainder filled in from reference TRBV7-8 and TRBJ1-4): GAGVSQSPRYKVAKRGQDVALRCDPISGHVSLFWYQQALGQGPEFLTYFQNEAQLDKSGLPSDRFFAERPEGSVSTLKIQRTQQEDSAVYLCASSARRVVREKLFFGSGTQLSVL.

The rearrangement joins TRBV20-1 to TRBJ2-3; no reliable D call. V was cut by 3 bases and J by 6 bases, with 4 bases left in between. Germline CDR1 reads DFQATT; CDR2 reads SNEGSKA (reference sequence). This CDR3 has 10 amino acids. For the CDR3, the DNA is TGCAGTGCTAGTCCGGATACGCAGTATTTT. Its protein is CSASPDTQYF.

The V call is TRBV5-6, the J call TRBJ1-4; no clear D. The V and J ends lost 3 bases and 8 bases respectively, with 11 bases between them. CDR1 SGHDT and CDR2 YYEEEE come from the germline V gene. There are 13 residues in the CDR3. The CDR3 bases are TGTGCCAGCAGCTCTGGTGCGGAGGAAAAACTGTTTTTT. Protein product: CASSSGAEEKLFF.

The V call is TRBV5-4, the J call TRBJ2-1; 7 bases match TRBD2. The ends lost 2 bases at V and 7 bases at J; junction bases unmatched: 9. Germline CDR1 and CDR2: SGHNT and YYREEE (reference sequence). The CDR3 length is 15 residues. CDR3 in amino acids: CASSFPGLPRNEQFF. The DNA for the CDR3 is TGTGCCAGCAGCTTCCCGGGACTACCTCGGAATGAGCAGTTCTTC.

The chain recombines TRBV11-1 with TRBJ2-5; D not resolved. Per germline, CDR1 SGHAT and CDR2 FQDESV (reference sequence). The CDR3 contains 13 residues. V was clipped by 2 bases and J by 5 bases, with 9 bases between them. In DNA form, the CDR3 reads TGTGCCAGCAGCTTATCCCCTCCCGAGACCCAGTACTTC. Its translation is CASSLSPPETQYF.

This clone was counted a few times. The J gene is TRBJ2-1, the V gene TRBV7-7; a possible D gene is TRBD1 (6 bases). Germline lookup yields CDR1 SSHAT and CDR2 FNYEAQ (reference sequence). The ends were cut back, 5 bases at V and 4 bases at J, with 12 bases in the middle. This CDR3 region has 14 residues. CDR3 bases: TGTGCCAGCAGCCCAGACAGGTCTTACAATGAGCAGTTCTTC. Translation: CASSPDRSYNEQFF.

About this clone itself: Other DNA variants within this sample encode the same CDR3. V usage is TRBV18 and J usage is TRBJ2-7; 10 bases are shared with TRBD1. Germline V gene data show CDR1 as KGHSH and CDR2 as LQKENI. CDR3 length: 14 residues. J was trimmed by 6 bases and V by 3 bases; bases with no gene match: 5. In DNA, the CDR3 is TGTGCCAGCTCACCCAGGGACAGGGGTGGCGAGCAGTACTTC. The encoded protein is CASSPRDRGGEQYF.

The rearrangement uses TRBV7-6 and TRBJ2-1; 11 bases align to TRBD2. Germline assignment: CDR1 SGHVS and CDR2 FNYEAQ. The CDR3 spans 16 residues. V shed 5 bases and J 5 bases; nucleotides not matched to a gene: 8. CDR3 nucleotides: TGTGCCAGCAGCCCGCCGGGACTAGCGGCTAACAATGAGCAGTTCTTC. It codes for CASSPPGLAANNEQFF.

The V and J genes are TRBV4-1 and TRBJ2-7; a possible D gene is TRBD1 (5 bases). Trimming left V 1 base short and J 5 bases short, with 18 bases between. Looked up from germline, CDR1 is MGHRA and CDR2 is YSYEKL. The CDR3 runs to 16 residues. In DNA, the CDR3 is TGCGCCAGCAGCCAAGGGCCGTTGGGGCGGTTCGACGAGCAGTACTTC. The encoded protein is CASSQGPLGRFDEQYF.

The chain uses TRBV5-6 and TRBJ1-2; 9 nucleotides match TRBD1. Germline V gene sequence: CDR1 SGHDT, CDR2 YYEEEE. The CDR3 consists of 14 residues. Trimming took 5 bases from V and 12 from J; bases not matched to a gene: 14. This chain's CDR3 is CASSYGDRVQGDTF. The CDR3 DNA reads TGTGCCAGCAGTTACGGGGACAGGGTGCAGGGGGACACCTTC. The full variable domain, rest sourced from reference TRBV5-6 and TRBJ1-2, is DAGVTQSPTHLIKTRGQQVTLRCSPKSGHDTVSWYQQALGQGPQFIFQYYEEEERQRGNFPDRFSGHQFPNYSSELNVNALLLGDSALYLCASSYGDRVQGDTFGSGTRLTVV.

This rearrangement joins TRBV10-3 to TRBJ2-2; D may be TRBD2 (6 bases). This CDR3 is 16 amino acids long. In germline, CDR1 is ENHRY, CDR2 SYGVKD. V was clipped by 6 bases and J by 3 bases, with 17 bases between them. DNA for the CDR3: TGTGCCATCAGCCTGCGGGGTAGCCCCGACACCGGGGAGCTGTTTTTT. This codes for CAISLRGSPDTGELFF.

This clone has more than one count but fewer than ten. As DNA, the CDR3 is TGTGCCAGCAGTTACCTAGTCCCAGGGGGCGATCAGCCCCAGCATTTT. Protein sequence: CASSYLVPGGDQPQHF. The chain employs TRBV6-6 and TRBJ1-5, with 8 positions matching TRBD1. Germline-derived CDR1 and CDR2 are MNHNY and SVGAGI (reference sequence). This CDR3 comprises 16 residues. V lost 2 bases and J lost 5; bases outside the gene matches: 8.

This clone came up a few times. The J gene is TRBJ2-7, the V gene TRBV30; a possible D gene is TRBD1 (5 bases). V lost 3 bases to trimming and J lost 3 bases, with 12 bases between them. This CDR3 comprises 13 residues. CDR1 is GTSNPN, CDR2 SVGIG, per germline (reference sequence). The CDR3 DNA reads TGTGCCTGGAGCGCCGGACACAACTACGAGCAGTACTTC. Translated: CAWSAGHNYEQYF. Based on the CDR3 plus reference TRBV30 and TRBJ2-7, the full variable domain is SQTIHQWPATLVQPVGSPLSLECTVEGTSNPNLYWYRQAAGRGLQLLFYSVGIGQISSEVPQNLSASRPQDRQFILSSKKLLLSDSGFYLCAWSAGHNYEQYFGPGTRLTVT.

This clone was found a few times. This rearrangement joins TRBV30 to TRBJ1-3; D is unclear. This CDR3 contains 13 residues. The germline CDR1 and CDR2 sequences are GTSNPN and SVGIG (reference sequence). Trimming left V 2 bases short and J 4 bases short, with 9 bases between. CDR3: CAWSTSGGNTIYF. The DNA for the CDR3 is TGTGCCTGGAGTACTAGTGGGGGAAACACCATATATTTT.

The chain uses TRBV6-5 and TRBJ1-1; D not resolved. The CDR3 spans 14 residues. Germline loops: CDR1 MNHEY, CDR2 SVGAGI. The V gene lost 5 bases and the J gene lost 5 bases, with 15 bases spanning the gap. CDR3 nucleotide sequence: TGTGCCAGCAGTCCTCAGAACGCGGGGACTGAAGCTTTCTTT. Translating gives CASSPQNAGTEAFF.

This chain links TRBV9 with TRBJ1-5; 12 bases fit TRBD1. The CDR3 has 14 residues. V trimming: 4 bases; J trimming: 6 bases; junction bases outside the gene matches: 2. CDR1 is SGDLS and CDR2 is YYNGEE in the germline V gene. The CDR3 bases are TGTGCCAGCAGCCGGGACAGGGGGCGTCAGCCCCAGCATTTT. Translating gives CASSRDRGRQPQHF.

The chain couples TRBV6-1 to TRBJ2-7; TRBD2 matches 9 bases. Germline V gene lookup returns CDR1 MNHNS and CDR2 SASEGT. CDR3 length: 15 residues. With V trimmed by 1 base and J by 6 bases, 7 bases remained unmatched. CDR3 coding DNA: TGTGCCAGCAGTGAAGGGATAGCGGGAGTCACCGAGCAGTACTTC. Its protein is CASSEGIAGVTEQYF.

V is TRBV5-1 and J is TRBJ1-5; 8 bases align to TRBD1. The germline CDR1 and CDR2 sequences are SGHRS and YFSETQ. Trimming cost V 4 bases and J 5 bases; bases outside gene matches: 5. The CDR3 spans 14 residues. CDR3 sequence (DNA): TGCGCCAGCAGCCGCTCAGGGGGCGATCAGCCCCAGCATTTT. Translated: CASSRSGGDQPQHF.

This clone occurred a few times. Other DNA variants within this sample encode the same CDR3. This chain connects TRBV10-1 to TRBJ1-1, with TRBD1 identical over 9 bases. The CDR3 extends over 15 amino acids. Germline values: CDR1 WNHNN, CDR2 SYGVQD (reference sequence). V trimming: 5 bases; J trimming: 3 bases; junction bases outside the gene matches: 7. The chain's CDR3 is CASSSGQGVHTEAFF. CDR3 DNA sequence: TGCGCCAGCAGTTCGGGACAGGGAGTTCACACTGAAGCTTTCTTT.

This clone occurred a few times. The chain is built from TRBV7-8 and TRBJ1-1; the D is unclear. Germline assignment: CDR1 SGHVS and CDR2 FQNEAQ. The CDR3 consists of 15 residues. V dropped 1 base and J dropped 5 bases, with 14 bases sitting between them. The CDR3 spells CASSLGNHVGTEAFF. In DNA form, the CDR3 reads TGTGCCAGCAGCTTAGGTAACCACGTCGGGACTGAAGCTTTCTTT.

J is TRBJ2-3 and V is TRBV4-3, with 10 positions matching TRBD2. The CDR3 loop spans 16 amino acids. V gave up 1 base and J gave up 4 bases; unmatched junction bases: 5. Germline assignment: CDR1 LGHNA and CDR2 YSLEER. In DNA form, the CDR3 reads TGCGCCAGCAGCCAAGTACTAGCGGGATCGTCAGATACGCAGTATTTT. Protein sequence: CASSQVLAGSSDTQYF.